The subject of this entry is one T cell receptor (beta chain). Its cognate antigen has yet to be identified. At one of its ends the junction is not consistent with the germline gene, which may arise from a read error. Genomic DNA was extracted from sorted cells for sequencing of the TCRbeta CDR3 region. The immunoSEQ Assay was used to sequence the TCRbeta CDR3 regions. As stored in TCRdb, this immuneACCESS dataset retains in-frame rearrangements with V and J assigned. A fraction of the clones does not appear; measured against another copy, unresolved V genes explain less than half of the discrepancy, and the remainder lacks a known reason. This sample gives tens of thousands of clones in total; roughly 87% of them show up just once. About 16% of the sample rests with the top ten. Patients with autoimmune disease history or receiving systemic immunosuppression were excluded from the trial. Peripheral blood for TCR sequencing was collected from all dose cohorts at baseline, on cycle 4 day 1, and on cycle 7 day 1. The samples were taken from a phase I, first-in-human, multicenter, open-label dose-escalation trial of ivuxolimab. Adults with locally advanced or metastatic head and neck squamous cell, hepatocellular, melanoma or renal cell carcinoma were enrolled in the trial. Before TCR sequencing, CD4+ T cells and CD8+ T cells were sorted from peripheral blood as separate populations.

Sequences SSHAT (CDR1) and FNYEAQ (CDR2) are obtained from the germline V gene (reference sequence). From its cysteine to its phenylalanine, the CDR3 spans 13 amino acids. Only CDR3 DNA remains: 39 bases, in frame from the first base. This sample is part of a study of OX40 agonist ivuxolimab in advanced cancers. Regarding the research as a whole: Ivuxolimab was a fully human IgG2 agonistic monoclonal antibody targeting the costimulatory receptor OX40 (CD134). Of the approximately 54 dose-escalation patients, hepatocellular carcinoma was present in 19, melanoma in roughly 15, renal cell carcinoma in 9 and head and neck cancer in 9. Partial responses occurred in three dose-escalation patients, of whom one had hepatocellular carcinoma and two had cutaneous melanoma. The dose-escalation cohort was approximately 83% male with a mean age of approximately 59 years, ranging from roughly 23 to 90. The point of sequencing TCRbeta in the periphery was to test whether ivuxolimab changed TCR sequence diversity and drove clonal T-cell expansion. Patients were allowed to have had prior anti-PD-1, anti-PD-L1 or anti-CTLA-4 therapy, and around 40% of the dose-escalation patients had previously received checkpoint inhibitors. Intravenous ivuxolimab was administered to patients every 2 weeks at six dose levels: 0.01, 0.1, 0.3, 1.5, 3 and 10 mg/kg. The paper describes the monotherapy dose-escalation part (N = 52 patients) of the phase I trial of ivuxolimab. Overall study results and their limits: In the 0.1-3.0 mg/kg groups, partial responders were among the patients with the lowest normalized peripheral clonal expansion, particularly in CD8+ T cells. At doses of 0.1 to 3.0 mg/kg, clonal expansion of both CD4+ and CD8+ T cells in blood was seen between baseline and week 6. After ivuxolimab, more expanded clones were found on average in CD8+ T cells than in CD4+ T cells. Low levels of normalized T-cell clonal expansion were also seen in some patients who did not respond. The antigen specificity of the peripheral T cells that underwent clonal expansion was not determined.

The source is an adult with an advanced solid tumor such as melanoma, head and neck, liver or kidney cancer. The rearrangement joined TRBV7-7 to TRBJ1-1; no D gene is confidently identified. The starting material was CD4+ or CD8+ T cells sorted from blood, obtained in a trial of the OX40 agonist ivuxolimab. The CDR3 has the sequence CASSEHPNTEAFF. The nucleotide sequence is given as TGTGCTAGCAGCGAACATCCGAACACTGAAGCTTTCTTT.